This is a list of T cell receptor beta chains from one sample in a study of blood T cell repertoires in COVID-19. The assay was immunoSEQ multiplex PCR, and TCRdb's table has in-frame clones only and misses some. Found here are about 300,000 clones, roughly 89% of them singletons; the top ten hold roughly 2.8%. Sequenced: PBMCs or T cells enriched from blood (not recorded which). These receptor sequences come from a woman aged 45-59 years who had been exposed to COVID-19. Each CDR3 is given with its conserved first and last residue. A D gene is named only where the DNA matches it firmly. The listing skips clone size in some rows; elsewhere it reads once, few, many or a size class.

clone_size	v_call	j_call	d_call	cdr3_aa	cdr3_nt
-	TRBV6-2/TRBV6-3	TRBJ2-7	-	CASSYSIRLRGGTAYEQYF	TGTGCCAGCAGTTACTCGATCCGTCTTAGGGGGGGGACCGCCTACGAGCAGTACTTC
few	TRBV30	TRBJ2-2	-	CAWTLGNTGELFF	TGTGCCTGGACTCTCGGGAACACCGGGGAGCTGTTTTTT
-	TRBV3-1/TRBV3-2	TRBJ2-1	TRBD2	CASSQGGAGGYNEQFF	TGTGCCAGCAGCCAAGGAGGAGCGGGGGGGTACAATGAGCAGTTCTTC
-	TRBV12-3/TRBV12-4	TRBJ2-7	-	CASSSQGFEQYF	TGTGCCAGCAGTTCACAGGGTTTCGAGCAGTACTTC
-	TRBV7-9	TRBJ2-2	TRBD1	CASSLPGQAGPLNTGELFF	TGTGCCAGCAGCTTACCTGGACAGGCAGGTCCCCTGAACACCGGGGAGCTGTTTTTT
-	TRBV10-3	TRBJ1-2	TRBD1	CATRQGENYGYTF	TGTGCCACGAGACAGGGGGAGAACTATGGCTACACCTTC
few	TRBV9	TRBJ2-3	TRBD1	CASSVYLGQGGDTQYF	TGTGCCAGCAGCGTATATCTAGGACAGGGGGGAGATACGCAGTATTTT
-	TRBV10-1	TRBJ2-5	-	CASSESPGGQNTGTQYF	TGCGCCAGCAGTGAGTCACCCGGCGGGCAAAACACGGGGACCCAGTACTTC
-	TRBV6-4	TRBJ2-7	TRBD1	CASCARGPDYEQYF	TGTGCCAGCTGCGCGAGGGGGCCCGACTACGAGCAGTACTTC
-	TRBV28	TRBJ2-7	TRBD1	CASRGDSSYEQYF	TGTGCCAGCAGGGGGGACAGCTCCTACGAGCAGTACTTC
-	TRBV16	TRBJ2-2	TRBD1	CASSQDRDDTGELFF	TGTGCCAGCAGCCAGGACAGGGACGACACCGGGGAGCTGTTTTTT
-	TRBV5-4	TRBJ2-1	TRBD2	CASSIGLAGGSEQFF	TGTGCCAGCAGCATAGGACTAGCGGGGGGATCTGAGCAGTTCTTC
few	TRBV7-2	TRBJ2-7	-	CASSLSRSQVGEQYF	TGTGCCAGCAGCTTAAGCCGTTCACAGGTTGGGGAGCAGTACTTC
-	TRBV24-1	TRBJ1-2	TRBD1	CATSGQGIGYTF	TGTGCCACCAGTGGACAGGGTATTGGCTACACCTTC
-	TRBV19	TRBJ2-2	TRBD1	CASSRQGSGELFF	TGTGCCAGTAGTCGACAGGGGTCCGGGGAGCTGTTTTTT
-	TRBV19	TRBJ1-2	-	CASSPIPGRGGYTF	TGTGCCAGTAGTCCCATTCCCGGTCGGGGTGGCTACACCTTC
-	TRBV6-2/TRBV6-3	TRBJ2-7	TRBD2	CASSSGTDYEQYF	TGTGCCAGCAGTAGCGGGACCGACTACGAGCAGTACTTC
-	TRBV3-1/TRBV3-2	TRBJ1-3	-	CASSRGGGDSGNTIYF	TGTGCCAGCAGCCGCGGCGGAGGTGACTCTGGAAACACCATATATTTT
-	TRBV19	TRBJ2-1	-	CASSRSGNEQFF	TGTGCCAGTAGTAGATCGGGGAATGAGCAGTTCTTC
-	TRBV3-1/TRBV3-2	TRBJ1-2	-	CASSPGTGNYGYTF	TGTGCCAGCAGCCCCGGAACAGGGAACTATGGCTACACCTTC
-	TRBV3-1/TRBV3-2	TRBJ1-1	TRBD1	CASSQGTGGALPAFF	TGTGCCAGCAGCCAAGGGACAGGGGGCGCCTTGCCAGCTTTCTTT
-	TRBV3-1/TRBV3-2	TRBJ2-1	-	CASSPRDRDNEQFF	TGTGCCAGCAGCCCGCGGGACAGAGACAATGAGCAGTTCTTC
-	TRBV7-9	TRBJ2-1	-	CASSPPAYNEQFF	TGTGCCAGCAGCCCTCCAGCGTACAATGAGCAGTTCTTC
-	TRBV24-1	TRBJ2-1	TRBD1	CATSDSNTGTGYNEQFF	TGTGCCACCAGTGATTCCAATACCGGGACAGGGTACAATGAGCAGTTCTTC
-	TRBV27	TRBJ2-7	TRBD1	CASSWTTGENEQYF	TGTGCCAGCAGTTGGACGACAGGGGAAAACGAGCAGTACTTC
-	TRBV5-1	TRBJ1-6	TRBD1	CASSLQPTGQNSPLHF	TGCGCCAGCAGCTTGCAGCCGACAGGGCAGAATTCACCCCTCCACTTT
-	TRBV6-1	TRBJ2-3	-	CASSEPSTTDTQYF	TGTGCCAGCAGTGAACCATCAACAACAGATACGCAGTATTTT
-	TRBV6-5	TRBJ1-5	TRBD1	CAGSGTGNQPQHF	TGTGCCGGCTCCGGGACAGGGAATCAGCCCCAGCATTTT
-	TRBV11-2	TRBJ2-3	TRBD2	CASSLEWRGEADTQYF	TGTGCCAGCAGCTTAGAGTGGCGGGGGGAAGCAGATACGCAGTATTTT
once	TRBV7-2	TRBJ2-7	-	CASSLYGQGAYEQYF	TGTGCCAGCAGCTTATACGGGCAGGGCGCCTACGAGCAGTACTTC
-	TRBV4-2	TRBJ2-7	TRBD2	CASSQATSGGTYEQYF	TGTGCCAGCAGCCAGGCTACTAGCGGGGGGACCTACGAGCAGTACTTC
-	TRBV27	TRBJ2-7	-	CASSFRGGAGQYF	TGTGCCAGCAGTTTTAGAGGGGGGGCTGGGCAGTACTTC
-	TRBV5-5	TRBJ1-5	-	CASSFSSTNQPQHF	TGTGCCAGCAGCTTCTCGTCTACCAATCAGCCCCAGCATTTT
-	TRBV6-5	TRBJ2-1	-	CASSYGGTYNEQFF	TGTGCCAGCAGTTACGGGGGGACCTACAATGAGCAGTTCTTC
-	TRBV5-1	TRBJ1-2	-	CASSLDREYYGYTF	TGCGCCAGCAGCTTGGACAGGGAATACTATGGCTACACCTTC
-	TRBV12-5	TRBJ1-1	TRBD1	CASGPDRGKDTEAFF	TGTGCTAGTGGACCGGACAGGGGGAAGGACACTGAAGCTTTCTTT
-	TRBV5-6	TRBJ1-1	-	CASSLAGLAAFF	TGTGCCAGCAGCTTGGCAGGGTTGGCGGCTTTCTTT
-	TRBV3-1/TRBV3-2	TRBJ1-5	TRBD1	CASSQTGMAQPQHF	TGTGCCAGCAGCCAGACAGGGATGGCTCAGCCCCAGCATTTT
-	TRBV3-1/TRBV3-2	TRBJ1-4	TRBD1	CASSPLGQDAEKLFF	TGTGCCAGCAGCCCCCTGGGACAGGATGCTGAAAAACTGTTTTTT
-	TRBV6-5	TRBJ1-4	TRBD1	CASRPTGFNEKLFF	TGTGCCAGCAGACCGACAGGGTTCAATGAAAAACTGTTTTTT
-	TRBV5-4	TRBJ2-5	TRBD2	CASSLEASGGRIETQYF	TGTGCCAGCAGCTTGGAAGCTAGCGGGGGACGGATAGAGACCCAGTACTTC
few	TRBV7-9	TRBJ2-2	TRBD1	CASSSRDRDTGELFF	TGTGCCAGCAGCTCCCGGGACAGGGACACCGGGGAGCTGTTTTTT
-	TRBV5-6	TRBJ2-5	TRBD2	CASSLLISGGNQETQYF	TGTGCCAGCAGCTTGCTAATTAGCGGGGGGAACCAAGAGACCCAGTACTTC